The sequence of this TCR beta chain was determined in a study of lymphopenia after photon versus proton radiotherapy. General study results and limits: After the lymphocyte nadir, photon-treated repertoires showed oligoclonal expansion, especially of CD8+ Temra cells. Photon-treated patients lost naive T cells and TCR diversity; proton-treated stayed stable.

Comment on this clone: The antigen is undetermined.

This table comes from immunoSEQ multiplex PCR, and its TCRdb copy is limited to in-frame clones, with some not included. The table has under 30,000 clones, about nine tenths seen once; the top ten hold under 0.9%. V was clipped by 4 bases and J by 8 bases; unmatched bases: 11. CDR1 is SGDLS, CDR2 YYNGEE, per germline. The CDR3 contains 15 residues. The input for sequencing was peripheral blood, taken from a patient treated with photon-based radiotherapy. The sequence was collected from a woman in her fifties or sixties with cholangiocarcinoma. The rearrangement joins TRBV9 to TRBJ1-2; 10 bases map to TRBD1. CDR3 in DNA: TGTGCCAGCAGCTTATCCGGGACAGGGGATGGAGGCTACACCTTC. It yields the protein CASSLSGTGDGGYTF.